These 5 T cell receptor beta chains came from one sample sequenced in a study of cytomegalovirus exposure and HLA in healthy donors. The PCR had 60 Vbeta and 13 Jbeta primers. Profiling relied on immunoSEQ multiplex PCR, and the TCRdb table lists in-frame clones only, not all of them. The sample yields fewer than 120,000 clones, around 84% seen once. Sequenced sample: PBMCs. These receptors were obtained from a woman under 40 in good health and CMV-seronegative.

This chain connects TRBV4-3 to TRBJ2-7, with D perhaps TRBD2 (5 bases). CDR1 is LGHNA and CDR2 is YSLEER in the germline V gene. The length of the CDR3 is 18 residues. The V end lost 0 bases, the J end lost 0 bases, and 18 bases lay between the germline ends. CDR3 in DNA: TGCGCCAGCAGCCAAGATCGGGCGGGCCGACTGGACTCCTACGAGCAGTACTTC. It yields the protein CASSQDRAGRLDSYEQYF.

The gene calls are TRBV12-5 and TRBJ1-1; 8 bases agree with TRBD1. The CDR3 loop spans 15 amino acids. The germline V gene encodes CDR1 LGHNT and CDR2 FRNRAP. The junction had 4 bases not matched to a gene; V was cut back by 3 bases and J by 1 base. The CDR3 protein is CASGLATGGNTEAFF. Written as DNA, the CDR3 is TGTGCTAGTGGTTTAGCAACAGGGGGGAACACTGAAGCTTTCTTT.

The CDR3 DNA reads as TGTGCCAGCAGCCGAACCGGGACAGAGTATGGCTACACCTTC. It codes for CASSRTGTEYGYTF. The gene calls are TRBV5-5 and TRBJ1-2; 7 positions match TRBD1. The CDR3 has 14 residues. V was pared by 4 bases and J by 5 bases, with 8 bases of the junction left unmatched. Germline V gene data show CDR1 as SGHKS and CDR2 as YYEKEE (reference sequence). The full variable domain, its missing parts supplied by reference TRBV5-5 and TRBJ1-2, is DAGVTQSPTHLIKTRGQQVTLRCSPISGHKSVSWYQQVLGQGPQFIFQYYEKEERGRGNFPDRFSARQFPNYSSELNVNALLLGDSALYLCASSRTGTEYGYTFGSGTRLTVV.

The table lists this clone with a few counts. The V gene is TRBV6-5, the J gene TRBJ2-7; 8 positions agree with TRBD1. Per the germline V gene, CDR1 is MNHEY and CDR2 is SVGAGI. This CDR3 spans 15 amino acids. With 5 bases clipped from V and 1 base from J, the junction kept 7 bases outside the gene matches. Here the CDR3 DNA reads TGTGCCAGCAGTAACCCTAGACAGGGGTCCTACGAGCAGTACTTC. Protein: CASSNPRQGSYEQYF.

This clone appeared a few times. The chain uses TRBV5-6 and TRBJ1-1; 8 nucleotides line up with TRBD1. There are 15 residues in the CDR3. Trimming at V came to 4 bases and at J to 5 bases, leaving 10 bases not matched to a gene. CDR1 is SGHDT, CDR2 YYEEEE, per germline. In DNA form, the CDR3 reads TGTGCCAGCAGCCCCAGGACAGGGACGAGGACTGAAGCTTTCTTT. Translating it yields CASSPRTGTRTEAFF.